Presented here are 17 T cell receptor beta chains from one specimen sequenced in a study of cytomegalovirus exposure and HLA in healthy donors. Produced via immunoSEQ multiplex PCR; TCRdb's table is partial and in-frame only. The sample contains 65,000 or so clones, 85% to 95% of which appear only once. Sequenced material: PBMCs. The receptors shown here come from a man aged 18-30 years in good health and CMV-seropositive.

The chain links TRBV7-2 to TRBJ1-6; unclear D gene. CDR3 length: 15 residues. Germline loops: CDR1 SGHTA, CDR2 FQGNSA. The V end lost 2 bases, the J end lost 11 bases, and 16 bases lay between the germline ends. The CDR3 is CASSLFPGIEAPLHF. The DNA of the CDR3 is TGTGCCAGCAGCTTATTCCCCGGGATAGAGGCACCCCTCCACTTT.

J is TRBJ2-6 and V is TRBV27, with D possibly matching TRBD1 (5 bases). CDR1 is MNHEY and CDR2 is SMNVEV in the germline V gene (reference sequence). The CDR3 has 15 residues. V shed 2 bases and J shed 1 base, with 6 bases lying between them. The CDR3 DNA sequence: TGTGCCAGCAGTTTACAGGGATCTGGGGCCAACGTCCTGACTTTC. As protein: CASSLQGSGANVLTF.

The chain couples TRBV27 to TRBJ2-5; D not resolved. Germline V gene data show CDR1 as MNHEY and CDR2 as SMNVEV (reference sequence). This CDR3 is 13 amino acids long. The V gene lost 0 bases and the J gene lost 2 bases, with 4 bases spanning the gap. CDR3 amino acids: CASSLSSQETQYF. The CDR3 DNA reads TGTGCCAGCAGTTTATCTTCGCAAGAGACCCAGTACTTC.

The J gene is TRBJ1-1, the V gene TRBV5-6; 7 bases map to TRBD1. After removal of 0 bases from V and 0 bases from J, the junction contained 2 bases not matched to a gene. The CDR3 loop spans 15 amino acids. The germline V gene encodes CDR1 SGHDT and CDR2 YYEEEE. This chain's CDR3 is CASSLGQGMNTEAFF. As DNA, the CDR3 is TGTGCCAGCAGCTTGGGACAGGGAATGAACACTGAAGCTTTCTTT.

The chain couples TRBV7-9 to TRBJ2-6; 10 bases are a match to TRBD1. CDR1 and CDR2 (germline): SEHNR, FQNEAQ (reference sequence). V dropped 4 bases and J dropped 4; count of bases not matched to a gene: 7. The CDR3 has 17 residues. DNA of the CDR3: TGTGCCAGCAGCTCGGGACAGGGGATAATGGGGGCCAACGTCCTGACTTTC. The encoded protein is CASSSGQGIMGANVLTF.

The V call is TRBV11-2, the J call TRBJ1-2, with unresolved D. The germline V gene has CDR1 SGHAT and CDR2 FQNNGV. The CDR3 spans 12 residues. Trimming removed 0 bases from V and 6 bases from J, with 5 bases in between. The CDR3 reads CASSLETDGYTF. The CDR3 DNA sequence: TGTGCCAGCAGCTTAGAAACGGATGGCTACACCTTC.

The chain links TRBV27 to TRBJ2-3, with a tentative D call TRBD2 (6 bases). The CDR3 contains 14 residues. V lost 4 bases and J 0 bases, leaving 8 bases between the germline ends. The germline V gene has CDR1 MNHEY and CDR2 SMNVEV (reference sequence). Here the CDR3 reads CASSSGTSTDTQYF. DNA for the CDR3: TGTGCCAGCAGTTCCGGGACTAGCACAGATACGCAGTATTTT.

This sequence joins TRBV19 and TRBJ2-1; 10 nucleotides match TRBD1. The V and J ends lost 7 bases and 0 bases, in that order; junction bases with no gene match: 12. CDR1 is LNHDA, CDR2 SQIVND, per germline (reference sequence). The CDR3 is 18 amino acids. The CDR3 reads CASTPGQGRSSSYNEQFF. In DNA form, the CDR3 reads TGTGCCAGTACTCCGGGACAGGGGCGATCGAGCTCCTACAATGAGCAGTTCTTC.

The chain is built from TRBV4-2 and TRBJ1-1; D ambiguous. There are 15 residues in the CDR3. The germline V gene encodes CDR1 LGHNA and CDR2 YNFKEQ. Trimming pared 0 bases from V and 3 bases from J, leaving 11 bases between. This chain's CDR3 is CASSQDWYRYTEAFF. CDR3 DNA: TGTGCCAGCAGCCAAGATTGGTACAGATACACTGAAGCTTTCTTT.

V is TRBV5-4 and J is TRBJ1-2; possibly TRBD1 for D (6 bases). The CDR3 has 14 residues. The V end lost 1 base, the J end lost 6 bases, and 13 bases lay between the germline ends. Germline CDR1 SGHNT, CDR2 YYREEE (reference sequence). CDR3 sequence: CASSLRGGGDGYTF. CDR3 in DNA: TGTGCCAGCAGCTTGAGGGGAGGGGGAGATGGCTACACCTTC.

V and J are TRBV6-6 and TRBJ1-2, with 10 bases matching TRBD1. The CDR3 sequence is 13 residues long. Germline CDR1 and CDR2: MNHNY and SVGAGI (reference sequence). V dropped 6 bases and J dropped 8; count of bases not matched to a gene: 6. The CDR3 DNA follows: TGTGCCAGCAGCCTAGACAGGGGGCAGGGCTACACCTTC. This sequence encodes CASSLDRGQGYTF.

A single count supports this clone. V and J are TRBV7-2 and TRBJ2-7; 7 positions match TRBD2. This CDR3 is built from 14 residues. Trimming at V came to 5 bases and at J to 3 bases, leaving 7 bases not matched to a gene. Germline CDR1 is SGHTA and CDR2 is FQGNSA. The CDR3 sequence: CASSEDRGVYEQYF. The CDR3 coding sequence is TGTGCCAGCAGCGAAGACCGGGGGGTCTACGAGCAGTACTTC.

This chain joins TRBV28 and TRBJ1-4, with TRBD1 identical over 7 bases. The CDR3 loop spans 14 amino acids. The germline V gene has CDR1 MDHEN and CDR2 SYDVKM. V dropped 5 bases and J dropped 4; count of bases not matched to a gene: 4. CDR3 in amino acids: CASSIRQGNEKLFF. CDR3 coding DNA: TGTGCCAGCAGTATTAGACAGGGTAATGAAAAACTGTTTTTT.

This clone was recorded once. The chain carries TRBV6-6 and TRBJ1-4, with D possibly being TRBD1 (6 bases). The CDR3 contains 15 residues. CDR1 is MNHNY and CDR2 is SVGAGI in the germline V gene (reference sequence). V lost 6 bases and J lost 4, with 15 bases in between. CDR3: CASRSRGQINEKLFF. CDR3 coding DNA: TGTGCCAGCAGATCGCGCGGACAGATTAATGAAAAACTGTTTTTT.

The chain combines TRBV28 with TRBJ2-7, with a possible D match to TRBD1 (6 bases). The CDR3 is 14 amino acids. Trimming stripped 7 bases from V and 6 bases from J, with 19 bases between. Germline CDR1 reads MDHEN; CDR2 reads SYDVKM. The CDR3 DNA follows: TGTGCCAGCACATGGGGGCAGCCCGGCGGCGAGCAGTACTTC. As protein: CASTWGQPGGEQYF.

J is TRBJ1-1 and V is TRBV19, with TRBD1 matching 7 bases. V shed 2 bases, J shed 0 bases, and the junction held 3 bases outside the gene matches. The germline gives CDR1 LNHDA, CDR2 SQIVND (reference sequence). This CDR3 is built from 15 residues. The CDR3 is CASSILGTVNTEAFF. In DNA form, the CDR3 reads TGTGCCAGTAGTATATTGGGGACAGTGAACACTGAAGCTTTCTTT.

The chain couples TRBV5-1 to TRBJ2-5, with 9 bases matching TRBD2. V lost 5 bases to trimming and J lost 1 base; unmatched junction nucleotides: 9. This CDR3 has 16 residues. Germline values: CDR1 SGHRS, CDR2 YFSETQ. The CDR3 loop is CASSTSGWEIQETQYF. The CDR3 nucleotides are TGCGCCAGCAGTACTAGCGGGTGGGAGATCCAAGAGACCCAGTACTTC.